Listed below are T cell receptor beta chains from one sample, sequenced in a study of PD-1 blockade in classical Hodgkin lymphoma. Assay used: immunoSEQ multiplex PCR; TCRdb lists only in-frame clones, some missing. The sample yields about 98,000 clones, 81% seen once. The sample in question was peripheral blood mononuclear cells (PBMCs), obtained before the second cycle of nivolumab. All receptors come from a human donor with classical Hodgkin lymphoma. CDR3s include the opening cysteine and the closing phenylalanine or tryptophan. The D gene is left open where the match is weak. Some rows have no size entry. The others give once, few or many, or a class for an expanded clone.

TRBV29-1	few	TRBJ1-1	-	CSVQGHTEAFF	TGCAGCGTTCAGGGGCACACTGAAGCTTTCTTT
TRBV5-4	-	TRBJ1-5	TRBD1	CASSAGTGNQPQHF	TGTGCCAGCAGCGCAGGGACAGGGAATCAGCCCCAGCATTTT
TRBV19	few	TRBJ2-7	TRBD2	CASIGGGAPPVGEQYF	TGTGCCAGTATTGGCGGGGGTGCCCCCCCCGTAGGCGAGCAGTACTTC
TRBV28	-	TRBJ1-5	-	CASSPTPTDWRPQHF	TGTGCCAGCAGCCCGACCCCGACAGATTGGCGGCCCCAGCATTTT
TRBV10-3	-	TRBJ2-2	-	CAISEFQTLAEFQTGELFF	TGTGCCATCAGTGAGTTCCAGACCTTAGCGGAGTTCCAAACCGGGGAGCTGTTTTTT
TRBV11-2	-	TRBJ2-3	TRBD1	CASSLRPRDRVADTQYF	TGTGCCAGCAGCTTGAGGCCACGGGACAGGGTCGCAGATACGCAGTATTTT
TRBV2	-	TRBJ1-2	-	CASHQAVNYGYTF	TGTGCCAGCCACCAAGCCGTTAACTATGGCTACACCTTC
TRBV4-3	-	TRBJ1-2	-	CASSQGGRGANFSPYGYTF	TGCGCCAGCAGCCAAGGGGGTCGGGGGGCGAATTTTTCGCCCTATGGCTACACCTTC
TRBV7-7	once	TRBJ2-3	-	CASSPGLLVTDTQYF	TGTGCCAGCAGCCCCGGACTCCTCGTCACAGATACGCAGTATTTT
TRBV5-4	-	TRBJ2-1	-	CASSASSRVGIYNEQFF	TGTGCCAGCAGCGCCTCCTCCAGGGTGGGAATCTACAATGAGCAGTTCTTC
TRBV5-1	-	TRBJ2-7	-	CASSAGPGMSSYEQYF	TGCGCCAGCAGCGCGGGACCAGGAATGAGCTCCTACGAGCAGTACTTC
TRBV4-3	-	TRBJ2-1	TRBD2	CASSLPGLAGDEQFF	TGCGCCAGCAGCCTACCGGGACTAGCGGGGGATGAGCAGTTCTTC
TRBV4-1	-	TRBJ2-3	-	CASSRSSTDTQYF	TGCGCCAGCAGCCGTTCCAGCACAGATACGCAGTATTTT
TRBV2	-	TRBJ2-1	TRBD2	CIGGAGGYNEQFF	TGCATCGGGGGAGCGGGGGGCTACAATGAGCAGTTCTTC
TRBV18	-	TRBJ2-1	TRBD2	CASSPPGTSGRANEQFF	TGTGCCAGCTCACCACCGGGCACTAGCGGGAGGGCCAATGAGCAGTTCTTC
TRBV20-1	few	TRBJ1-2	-	CSAREPSGYTF	TGCAGTGCTAGAGAGCCAAGTGGCTACACCTTC
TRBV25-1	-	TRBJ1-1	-	CASSDSMNTEAFF	TGTGCCAGCAGTGATAGTATGAACACTGAAGCTTTCTTT
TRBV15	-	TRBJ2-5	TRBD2	CATWTAGLAGESQETQYF	TGTGCCACCTGGACCGCTGGACTAGCGGGAGAGTCCCAAGAGACCCAGTACTTC
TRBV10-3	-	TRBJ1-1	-	CAIKGQAKNTEAFF	TGTGCCATCAAGGGGCAGGCCAAGAACACTGAAGCTTTCTTT
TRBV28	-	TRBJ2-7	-	CASSLFNEQYF	TGTGCCAGCAGTTTATTCAACGAGCAGTACTTC
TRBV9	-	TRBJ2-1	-	CASSVVGVNEQFF	TGTGCCAGCAGCGTAGTGGGGGTCAATGAGCAGTTCTTC
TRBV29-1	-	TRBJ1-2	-	CSVGEGPTGAYGYTF	TGCAGCGTTGGGGAGGGGCCAACTGGGGCCTATGGCTACACCTTC
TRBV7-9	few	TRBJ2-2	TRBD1	CASSLSGYRGTGELFF	TGTGCCAGCAGCTTATCTGGTTACAGGGGCACCGGGGAGCTGTTTTTT
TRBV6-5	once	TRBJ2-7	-	CASSFSRSSGEQYF	TGTGCCAGCAGTTTCTCGCGGAGCAGTGGGGAGCAGTACTTC
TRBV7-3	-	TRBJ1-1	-	CASSLTPENTEAFF	TGTGCCAGCAGCTTAACTCCCGAGAACACTGAAGCTTTCTTT
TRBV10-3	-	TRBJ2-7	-	CAISESEYEQYF	TGTGCCATCAGTGAGTCGGAGTACGAGCAGTACTTC
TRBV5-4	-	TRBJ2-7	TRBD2	CASRSSGAYEQYF	TGTGCCAGCAGATCTAGCGGGGCCTACGAGCAGTACTTC
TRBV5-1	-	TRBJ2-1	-	CASSLTSLNEQFF	TGCGCCAGCAGCTTAACCAGCCTCAATGAGCAGTTCTTC
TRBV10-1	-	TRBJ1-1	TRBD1	CASSETGGYTEAFF	TGCGCCAGCAGTGAAACAGGGGGCTACACTGAAGCTTTCTTT
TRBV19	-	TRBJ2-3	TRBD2	CASSHTGTSPPYTDTQYF	TGTGCCAGTAGCCACACCGGGACTAGCCCCCCGTACACAGATACGCAGTATTTT
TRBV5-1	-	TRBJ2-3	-	CASSLGWVGDGTDTQYF	TGCGCCAGCAGCTTGGGTTGGGTGGGAGACGGTACAGATACGCAGTATTTT
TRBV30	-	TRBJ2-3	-	CAWNSRLRGSTDTQYF	TGTGCCTGGAACTCTCGGTTGCGGGGCAGCACAGATACGCAGTATTTT